This TCR beta chain was retrieved from a study of cytomegalovirus exposure and HLA in healthy donors. Whole-study results and caveats: Most TCR sequences showed up rarely, but some public TCRs showed up in many donors.

Looked up from germline, CDR1 is SEHNR and CDR2 is FQNEAQ (reference sequence). The length of the CDR3 is 13 residues. With V trimmed by 5 bases and J by 8 bases, 8 bases remained unmatched. Sequencing was performed with immunoSEQ multiplex PCR; in TCRdb, only in-frame clones are kept and a portion is missing. This table has 130,000 or so clones, about 90% appearing once. A word on this clone: As yet, its antigen is unknown.

Sequencing was carried out using PBMCs. The chain joins TRBV7-9 to TRBJ1-2; 7 bases are a match to TRBD1. The TCR sequence derives from a man younger than 40 in good health and CMV-seronegative. CDR3 bases: TGTGCCAGCAGCCTCACAGGGGAATGGGGCTACACCTTC. This codes for CASSLTGEWGYTF.